The 18 T cell receptor beta chains listed next were all sequenced from one sample in a study of T cell responses to AZD1222 COVID-19 vaccine. The protocol was immunoSEQ multiplex PCR, while the TCRdb copy is restricted to in-frame clones and leaves out a portion. The data hold 90,000 to 110,000 clones, with approximately 91% observed a single time. The input for sequencing was peripheral blood, taken on day 0 of AZD1222 vaccination. These receptors all come from an adult in good health.

The chain joins TRBV11-3 to TRBJ2-2; D possibly corresponds to TRBD2 (7 bases). V shed 5 bases and J shed 4 bases, with 14 bases lying between them. The CDR3 extends over 15 amino acids. Germline V CDR1 and CDR2: SGHNT, YENEEA. The chain's CDR3 is CASSLIGGGTGELFF. CDR3 DNA: TGTGCCAGCAGCCTGATAGGGGGGGGCACCGGGGAGCTGTTTTTT.

This chain joins TRBV4-1 and TRBJ2-7; 11 nucleotides match TRBD2. CDR1 is MGHRA and CDR2 is YSYEKL in the germline V gene. The trim removed 3 bases at V and 4 bases at J, leaving 8 bases unmatched. This CDR3 is 16 amino acids long. In DNA, the CDR3 is TGCGCCAGCAGCCAGGGAGGGACTAGCGGAGCGTACGAGCAGTACTTC. This codes for CASSQGGTSGAYEQYF.

This clone was counted once. The CDR3 is CASSPTGVGETQYF. The CDR3 nucleotides are TGTGCCAGCAGCCCGACAGGGGTAGGGGAGACCCAGTACTTC. The chain recombines TRBV7-3 with TRBJ2-5; TRBD1 agrees at 8 bases. Germline V gene data show CDR1 as SGHTA and CDR2 as FQGTGA. This CDR3 is 14 amino acids long. V lost 5 bases, J lost 5 bases, and 7 bases stayed unmatched.

The chain is built from TRBV9 and TRBJ2-2, with D hard to call. The germline V gene encodes CDR1 SGDLS and CDR2 YYNGEE. The CDR3 covers 15 residues. With 2 bases removed from V and 0 bases from J, the gap between germline ends came to 8 bases. The DNA of the CDR3 is TGTGCCAGCAGCGTCCGGACGGCGAACACCGGGGAGCTGTTTTTT. Translating gives CASSVRTANTGELFF.

This chain links TRBV5-1 with TRBJ1-4; the match to TRBD1 covers 8 bases. Trimming removed 3 bases from V and 3 bases from J; junction bases left unmatched: 4. Germline lookup yields CDR1 SGHRS and CDR2 YFSETQ. CDR3 size: 15 residues. In DNA form, the CDR3 reads TGCGCCAGCAGCTCGCAGGGACAGGCTAATGAAAAACTGTTTTTT. It translates to CASSSQGQANEKLFF.

The chain has TRBV7-8 and TRBJ2-1; 7 positions agree with TRBD2. The CDR3 sequence is 13 residues long. Germline trimming cut 7 bases from V and 9 bases from J; bases unmatched to any gene: 9. CDR1 and CDR2 (germline): SGHVS, FQNEAQ. The CDR3 DNA reads as TGTGCCAGCAACCCGGGGAGGGCCGTTGAGCAGTTCTTC. Amino acids: CASNPGRAVEQFF.

This clone appeared a few times. V usage is TRBV5-1 and J usage is TRBJ2-2, with a tentative D call TRBD1 (6 bases). The CDR3 is 15 amino acids. Trimming shortened V by 3 bases and J by 4 bases, and 13 bases separated the two germline ends. The germline V gene encodes CDR1 SGHRS and CDR2 YFSETQ. CDR3 loop: CASSSQGLGTGELFF. Here the CDR3 DNA reads TGCGCCAGCAGCTCCCAGGGGCTTGGCACCGGGGAGCTGTTTTTT.

The chain uses TRBV13 and TRBJ1-2; D may be TRBD1 (5 bases). Germline CDR1 reads PRHDT; CDR2 reads FYEKMQ (reference sequence). V was shortened by 0 bases and J by 7 bases, with 15 bases between the two germline ends. The CDR3 is 15 amino acids. The CDR3 sequence is CASSLGLAQGLGYTF. The CDR3 nucleotides are TGTGCCAGCAGCTTAGGCTTGGCGCAGGGACTTGGCTACACCTTC.

CDR3 DNA sequence: TGTGCCAGCTCACCCACTGGGGGATTCGGAGTCTACGAGCAGTACGTC. This translates into CASSPTGGFGVYEQYV. J is TRBJ2-7 and V is TRBV18; perhaps D is TRBD1 or TRBD2 (5 bases each). The CDR3 loop spans 16 amino acids. From germline, CDR1 is KGHSH and CDR2 LQKENI. The V end was cut by 3 bases, the J end by 3 bases, with 18 bases between.

The rearrangement links TRBV25-1 to TRBJ2-4, with 7 bases identical to TRBD2. The CDR3 totals 13 residues. CDR1 MGHDK and CDR2 SYGVNS come from the germline V gene. Trimming at V came to 3 bases and at J to 13 bases, leaving 9 bases not matched to a gene. The CDR3 DNA sequence: TGTGCCAGCAGTGAGCCTGGACTAGGCGAACAGTACTTC. Its protein product is CASSEPGLGEQYF. Full variable domain (missing parts from reference TRBV25-1 and TRBJ2-4): EADIYQTPRYLVIGTGKKITLECSQTMGHDKMYWYQQDPGMELHLIHYSYGVNSTEKGDLSSESTVSRIRTEHFPLTLESARPSHTSQYLCASSEPGLGEQYFGAGTRLSVL.

This chain links TRBV9 with TRBJ1-2; 7 bases fit TRBD1. Trimming removed 4 bases from V and 4 bases from J; junction bases left unmatched: 4. The CDR3 contains 13 residues. From germline, CDR1 is SGDLS and CDR2 YYNGEE. CDR3 sequence reads: CASSNDRVYGYTF. CDR3 nucleotides: TGTGCCAGCAGCAACGACAGGGTCTATGGCTACACCTTC.

The genes are TRBV5-1 and TRBJ2-3; TRBD2 is a possible D gene (6 bases). V was pared by 0 bases and J by 0 bases, with 8 bases between. The CDR3 loop spans 15 amino acids. CDR1 and CDR2 (germline): SGHRS, YFSETQ. CDR3 protein: CASSLDGSSTDTQYF. The CDR3 coding sequence is TGCGCCAGCAGCTTGGACGGGAGTAGCACAGATACGCAGTATTTT.

The J gene is TRBJ1-3, the V gene TRBV4-1; D not resolved. The CDR3 is made up of 14 amino acids. V was trimmed by 4 bases and J by 0 bases, leaving 7 bases between them. Germline CDR1 MGHRA, CDR2 YSYEKL. CDR3 nucleotide sequence: TGCGCCAGCAGCCTGGAGGTCTCTGGAAACACCATATATTTT. This sequence encodes CASSLEVSGNTIYF.

The V gene is TRBV19, the J gene TRBJ1-2; tentatively, D is TRBD1 (5 bases). The germline V and J ends were trimmed by 4 bases and 6 bases, with 18 bases remaining between them. From germline, CDR1 is LNHDA and CDR2 SQIVND (reference sequence). The CDR3 extends over 15 amino acids. For the CDR3, the DNA is TGTGCCAGTAGTACCCCGGGGGGTAACCGGGATGGCTACACCTTC. Protein: CASSTPGGNRDGYTF. Combining the CDR3 with reference TRBV19 and TRBJ1-2 gives the whole variable domain DGGITQSPKYLFRKEGQNVTLSCEQNLNHDAMYWYRQDPGQGLRLIYYSQIVNDFQKGDIAEGYSVSREKKESFPLTVTSAQKNPTAFYLCASSTPGGNRDGYTFGSGTRLTVV.

This chain links TRBV5-4 with TRBJ2-7, with 7 bases matching TRBD2. The germline V gene has CDR1 SGHNT and CDR2 YYREEE (reference sequence). The CDR3 consists of 15 residues. The V gene end was trimmed by 0 bases and the J gene end by 4 bases; junction bases not matched to a gene: 7. The CDR3 bases are TGTGCCAGCAGCTTGGCCCCGGGAGCGGGATACGAGCAGTACTTC. This gives the protein CASSLAPGAGYEQYF.

The rearrangement uses TRBV11-3 and TRBJ2-5; 10 bases map to TRBD1. The V and J ends lost 4 bases and 5 bases, in that order; junction bases with no gene match: 10. This CDR3 is built from 16 residues. The germline V gene has CDR1 SGHNT and CDR2 YENEEA. This chain's CDR3 is CASSSPDRGPLETQYF. DNA for the CDR3: TGTGCCAGCAGCTCCCCTGACAGGGGGCCTTTGGAGACCCAGTACTTC.

J is TRBJ1-2 and V is TRBV11-3; D is ambiguous. This CDR3 has 14 amino acids. V was clipped by 1 base and J by 5 bases, with 11 bases between them. Germline CDR1 reads SGHNT; CDR2 reads YENEEA. The CDR3 DNA sequence: TGTGCCAGCAGCTTAGGGCGGACCTGGTATGGCTACACCTTC. This encodes CASSLGRTWYGYTF.

The chain has TRBV5-4 and TRBJ2-5; D possibly corresponds to TRBD1 (5 bases). CDR3 length: 13 residues. Germline assignment: CDR1 SGHNT and CDR2 YYREEE (reference sequence). The V and J ends lost 8 bases and 1 base respectively, with 12 bases between them. CDR3 sequence reads: CASQGSGQETQYF. The DNA for the CDR3 is TGTGCCAGTCAGGGTTCGGGCCAAGAGACCCAGTACTTC.